These 18 T cell receptor beta chains originate from one sample sequenced in a study of HIV-infected patients and healthy controls (dated by TCRdb to the mid-2010s). The library was obtained by 5' RACE. Sequencing relied on an Illumina MiSeq. SuperScript III was used to reverse transcribe 500 ng RNA with primers targeting the alpha and beta constant regions. Separate alpha and beta chain libraries were generated by chain-specific third strand synthesis with multiplexing indices. TCRdb reprocessed the public reads (quality trimming at Q25 with fastp, clone calling with MiXCR) and kept in-frame beta chains. Rows are unified per CDR3 protein, each entry keeping the most common DNA and genes. This sample is represented by approximately 8,000 distinct CDR3 sequences; about 9% of them were singletons. In total, the top ten clones hold 20% to 25% of the sample. Whole blood was used without cell fractionation, so the repertoire reflected all unsorted peripheral T cells.

The sample was blood, taken before antiretroviral therapy. The receptors here all came from an adult with HIV infection.

Only a few counts were recorded for this clonotype. This rearrangement joins TRBV4-3 to TRBJ2-7, with 7 nucleotides matching TRBD1. This CDR3 has 14 residues. After removal of 1 base from V and 6 bases from J, the junction contained 6 bases not matched to a gene. Germline values: CDR1 LGHNA, CDR2 YSLEER. CDR3 nucleotides: TGCGCCAGCAGCCAAGGGGAACCAGGGGGCGAGCAGTACTTC. Translated, it gives CASSQGEPGGEQYF.

The sample holds many counts of this clonotype. This sequence joins TRBV7-9 and TRBJ2-3; 9 nucleotides line up with TRBD2. J lost 3 bases, V lost 5 bases, and 6 bases had no gene match. The CDR3 totals 15 residues. Germline V lookup: CDR1 SEHNR, CDR2 FQNEAQ (reference sequence). CDR3 protein: CASSPLAGRTDTQYF. The CDR3 bases are TGTGCCAGCAGCCCGCTAGCGGGGCGAACAGATACGCAGTATTTT.

This clonotype was picked up many times. The genes are TRBV4-3 and TRBJ2-1, with 14 positions matching TRBD2. CDR1 is LGHNA and CDR2 is YSLEER in the germline V gene. J gave up 6 bases and V 5 bases, and 3 bases lay outside the gene matches. This CDR3 comprises 15 residues. The CDR3 reads CASSYGTSGSNEQFF. CDR3 in DNA: TGCGCCAGCAGCTACGGGACTAGCGGGAGCAATGAGCAGTTCTTC.

Within the sample, this clonotype is medium-sized. The chain uses TRBV7-2 and TRBJ2-1, with 8 bases lining up with TRBD2. V lost 0 bases to trimming and J lost 6 bases; unmatched junction nucleotides: 10. The CDR3 is 17 amino acids. From germline, CDR1 is SGHTA and CDR2 FQGNSA. CDR3 amino acids: CASSLAIRAGAGNEQFF. Written as DNA, the CDR3 is TGTGCCAGCAGCTTAGCGATTAGAGCGGGAGCGGGCAATGAGCAGTTCTTC.

This clonotype was recorded at least ten times. The rearrangement joins TRBV3-1 to TRBJ1-4; TRBD1 might be the D (6 bases). V lost 1 base and J lost 6, with 15 bases in between. CDR3 length equals 16 residues. The germline V gene has CDR1 LGHDT and CDR2 YNNKEL (reference sequence). In DNA, the CDR3 is TGTGCCAGCAGCCAAGGTCGGGGACAATTTTATGAAAAACTGTTTTTT. Its translation: CASSQGRGQFYEKLFF.

In this sample, this clonotype turned up many times. The chain recombines TRBV4-1 with TRBJ2-6, with no clear D. CDR1 is MGHRA, CDR2 YSYEKL, per germline. Trimming removed 1 base from V and 4 bases from J, with 20 bases in between. The CDR3 extends over 19 amino acids. DNA for the CDR3: TGCGCCAGCAGCCAAGTCGTAGGCCAACCAAGCTCAGGGGCCAACGTCCTGACTTTC. Amino acid sequence: CASSQVVGQPSSGANVLTF.

The chain has TRBV12-3 or TRBV12-4 and TRBJ2-2; no clear D. The CDR3 extends over 14 amino acids. Trimming took off 8 bases at V and 1 base at J, with 11 bases between the two ends. CDR3 sequence (DNA): TGTGCCAGCGGGCAGCGAAGGAACACCGGGGAGCTGTTTTTT. It encodes CASGQRRNTGELFF.

The V call is TRBV5-1, the J call TRBJ2-7; possibly TRBD1 for D (5 bases). V was shortened by 4 bases and J by 3 bases, with 8 bases between the two germline ends. The CDR3 loop spans 12 amino acids. Germline V CDR1 and CDR2: SGHRS, YFSETQ. The CDR3 protein is CASSPQGYEQYF. CDR3 bases: TGCGCCAGCAGCCCGCAGGGCTACGAGCAGTACTTC.

This clonotype was seen ten or more times. This sequence joins TRBV6-6 and TRBJ1-2, with D uncertain. With 0 bases removed from V and 14 bases from J, the gap between germline ends came to 13 bases. Germline CDR1 reads MNHNY; CDR2 reads SVGAGI (reference sequence). The CDR3 contains 12 residues. CDR3 protein: CASSYSFQIWTF. DNA of the CDR3: TGTGCCAGCAGTTACTCCTTTCAGATTTGGACCTTC.

This clonotype was detected ten times or more. This chain links TRBV14 with TRBJ2-1; no clear D. CDR1 and CDR2 from the germline V gene are SGHDN and FVKESK. V gave up 5 bases and J gave up 4 bases, with 12 bases separating them. The length of the CDR3 is 14 residues. CDR3 bases: TGTGCCAGCAGCAACGACGGGCGATACAATGAGCAGTTCTTC. It encodes CASSNDGRYNEQFF.

The J gene is TRBJ1-5, the V gene TRBV6-1, with TRBD1 matching over 12 bases. Germline-derived CDR1 and CDR2 are MNHNS and SASEGT. The CDR3 sequence is 16 residues long. Trimming removed 3 bases from V and 7 bases from J; junction bases left unmatched: 7. The CDR3 here is CASSDRGQGAGQPQHF. DNA of the CDR3: TGTGCCAGCAGTGACAGGGGACAGGGGGCAGGACAGCCCCAGCATTTT.

In its sample, this clonotype was seen many times. This chain uses TRBV2 with TRBJ2-2; tentative D call: TRBD2 (5 bases). Trimming took off 2 bases at V and 1 base at J, with 8 bases between the two ends. Germline V gene lookup returns CDR1 SNHLY and CDR2 FYNNEI. This CDR3 region has 15 residues. The DNA for the CDR3 is TGTGCCAGCAGTGAACTAGCTGTGAACACCGGGGAGCTGTTTTTT. Residues: CASSELAVNTGELFF.

CDR3: CASSYSPSSTYSGNTIYF. The CDR3 DNA sequence: TGTGCCAGCAGTTACTCACCATCCTCGACCTACTCTGGAAACACCATATATTTT. The chain combines TRBV6-5 with TRBJ1-3; the D is unclear. Germline V CDR1 and CDR2: MNHEY, SVGAGI. This CDR3 has 18 amino acids. With 0 bases removed from V and 0 bases from J, the gap between germline ends came to 15 bases.

The chain carries TRBV5-1 and TRBJ2-1, with 10 bases aligning to TRBD1. CDR1 SGHRS and CDR2 YFSETQ come from the germline V gene. V gave up 4 bases and J gave up 8 bases; unmatched junction bases: 9. The CDR3 length is 15 residues. The CDR3 DNA is TGCGCCAGCAGCCCGACAGGGGGCTTTGGCGATGAGCAGTTCTTC. It specifies CASSPTGGFGDEQFF.

Judged by abundance, this clonotype is medium-sized. This chain connects TRBV29-1 to TRBJ2-2, with D perhaps matching TRBD1 or TRBD2 (5 bases each). Trimming took off 7 bases at V and 5 bases at J, with 11 bases between the two ends. The germline V gene has CDR1 SQVTM and CDR2 ANQGSEA. The length of the CDR3 is 12 residues. The CDR3 is CSAERGTGELFF. In nucleotides, the CDR3 is TGCAGCGCTGAGAGGGGTACCGGGGAGCTGTTTTTT.

This clonotype qualifies as medium-sized (0.01 to 0.1%). The chain links TRBV6-5 to TRBJ2-2; no firm D call. The CDR3 length is 14 residues. Trimming stripped 2 bases from V and 3 bases from J, with 7 bases between. Germline V gene sequence: CDR1 MNHEY, CDR2 SVGAGI. The CDR3, as DNA: TGTGCCAGCAGTTACGCGACGGACACCGGGGAGCTGTTTTTT. This sequence encodes CASSYATDTGELFF.

This clonotype is categorized as medium-sized. This chain joins TRBV19 and TRBJ2-7; D not certain. This CDR3 is built from 15 residues. CDR1 LNHDA and CDR2 SQIVND come from the germline V gene (reference sequence). V lost 5 bases and J lost 4, with 18 bases in between. The CDR3 DNA is TGTGCCAGTAGTTCTTCCTCGACGAGAGTTTACGAGCAGTACTTC. This gives the protein CASSSSSTRVYEQYF.

This clonotype was counted many times. This sequence joins TRBV4-3 and TRBJ2-5, with D perhaps TRBD1 (5 bases). The CDR3 length is 14 residues. Trimming left V 0 bases short and J 5 bases short, with 10 bases between. CDR1 and CDR2 (germline): LGHNA, YSLEER. CDR3 nucleotides: TGCGCCAGCAGCCAAGACAGGGTGATGGAGACCCAGTACTTC. This codes for CASSQDRVMETQYF.